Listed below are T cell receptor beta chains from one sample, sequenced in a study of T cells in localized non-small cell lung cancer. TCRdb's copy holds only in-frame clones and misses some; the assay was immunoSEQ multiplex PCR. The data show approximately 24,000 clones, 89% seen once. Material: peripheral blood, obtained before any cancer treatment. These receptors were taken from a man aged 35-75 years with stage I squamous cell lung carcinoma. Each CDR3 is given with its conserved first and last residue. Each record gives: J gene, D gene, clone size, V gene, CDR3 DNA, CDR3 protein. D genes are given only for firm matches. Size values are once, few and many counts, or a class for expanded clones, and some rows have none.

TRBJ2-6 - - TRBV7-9 TGTGCCAGCAGCCTCAGGAGGGTTCCCGGCGCTGGGGCCAACGTCCTGACTTTC CASSLRRVPGAGANVLTF
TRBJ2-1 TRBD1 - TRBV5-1 TGCGCCAGCAGCCGGGACAGAAACTACAATGAGCAGTTCTTC CASSRDRNYNEQFF
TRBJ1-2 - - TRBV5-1 TGCGCCAGCAGCTTGGATGCAGGGGAATATGGCTACACCTTC CASSLDAGEYGYTF
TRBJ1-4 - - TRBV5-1 TGCGCCAGCAGCCCGGGGACATCGGACGAAAAACTGTTTTTT CASSPGTSDEKLFF
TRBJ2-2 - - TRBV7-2 TGTGCCAGCAGCTTAGCGCAACGGGGGAACACCGGGGAGCTGTTTTTT CASSLAQRGNTGELFF
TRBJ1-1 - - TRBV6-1 TGTGCCAGCAGTGAAGGCGCCTTAAGAACTGAAGCTTTCTTT CASSEGALRTEAFF
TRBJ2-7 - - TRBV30 TGTGCCTGGAGTGTACCCCCCAGGAACTACGAGCAGTACTTC CAWSVPPRNYEQYF
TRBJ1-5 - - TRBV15 TGTGCCACCAGCAGAGATCTGGGACTAAATCAGCCCCAGCATTTT CATSRDLGLNQPQHF
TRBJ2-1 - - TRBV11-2 TGTGCCAGCAGCTCATACAGCCTCCTGGAGCAGTTCTTC CASSSYSLLEQFF
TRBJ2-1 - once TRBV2 TGTGCCAGCAGTTTCCGACAGGCCAATGAGCAGTTCTTC CASSFRQANEQFF
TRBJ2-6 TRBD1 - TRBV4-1 TGCGCCAGCAGCCGAGTAGGACAGGTCTCTGGGGCCAACGTCCTGACTTTC CASSRVGQVSGANVLTF